This T cell receptor beta chain is drawn from a study of blood T cell repertoires in COVID-19. The trim removed 4 bases at V and 0 bases at J, leaving 13 bases unmatched. CDR1 is SGHAT, CDR2 FQNNGV, per germline. This CDR3 contains 18 residues. Produced via immunoSEQ multiplex PCR; TCRdb's table is partial and in-frame only. The data contain a few hundred thousand clones, nearly 90% of them singletons. The chain joins TRBV11-2 to TRBJ2-7; 9 positions agree with TRBD2. The source of this sequence is an older woman with COVID-19, enrolled during active disease. Sequences were obtained from peripheral blood. For the CDR3, the DNA is TGTGCCAGCAGCTCTCCCAGGCGGGGGGGCACGAGCTCCTACGAGCAGTACTTC. Its translation: CASSSPRRGGTSSYEQYF.